This TCR beta chain derives from a study of shared clonotypes between healthy human individuals. This table comes from immunoSEQ multiplex PCR, and its TCRdb copy is limited to in-frame clones, with some not included. Seen here are around 2.3 million clones, 90% to 96% observed once, and the top ten hold roughly 0.13%. This CDR3 region has 14 residues. The V segment lost 2 bases and the J segment 7 bases; nucleotides outside the gene matches: 5. Per germline, CDR1 SGHDT and CDR2 YYEEEE. The chain uses TRBV5-6 and TRBJ1-5, with TRBD1 matching 8 bases. The clonotype comes from a man aged 18 to 29 in good health. The specimen was naive CD4+ T cells sorted from blood. Subset described: CD45RA+ positively selected. CDR3 in DNA: TGTGCCAGCAGCTTCGGACAGGGTTGGCAGCCCCAGCATTTT. Translating gives CASSFGQGWQPQHF.